This TCR beta chain was identified in a study of T cell changes during pregnancy in multiple sclerosis. This clone was found once. Germline V gene data show CDR1 as LNHDA and CDR2 as SQIVND (reference sequence). The V end was cut by 5 bases, the J end by 12 bases, with 11 bases between. The CDR3 has 11 residues. TCRdb's copy holds only in-frame clones and misses some; the assay was immunoSEQ multiplex PCR. The table records some 37,000 clones, 88% of them present only once. The sequence came from a female donor with multiple sclerosis, enrolled in a pregnancy study. The genes are TRBV19 and TRBJ2-1; D remains ambiguous. The sample was CD4+ T cells from peripheral blood mononuclear cells, taken before pregnancy. The CDR3 DNA is TGTGCCAGTAGTGGAGTCATGGGGCAGTTCTTC. This encodes CASSGVMGQFF. Using reference TRBV19 and TRBJ2-1 for the parts outside the CDR3, the full variable domain is DGGITQSPKYLFRKEGQNVTLSCEQNLNHDAMYWYRQDPGQGLRLIYYSQIVNDFQKGDIAEGYSVSREKKESFPLTVTSAQKNPTAFYLCASSGVMGQFFGPGTRLTVL.